The next 3 T cell receptor beta chains were all read from a single sample in a study of early T cells in non-severe SARS-CoV-2 infection. TCRdb re-called the 5' RACE reads with MiXCR, one entry per CDR3 protein. The repertoire has tens of thousands of distinct CDR3 sequences, 10% to 15% of them found once; the top ten carry under 1.5%. The sequencing used whole blood, collected at baseline. Receptors originate from an adult who was a healthcare worker with PCR-confirmed SARS-CoV-2 infection or an uninfected control (not recorded which).

The chain is built from TRBV7-8 and TRBJ2-3; 7 bases map to TRBD1. V lost 4 bases, J lost 3 bases, and 4 bases stayed unmatched. Germline CDR1 reads SGHVS; CDR2 reads FQNEAQ. The CDR3 is made up of 14 amino acids. The CDR3 is CASSSTGFTDTQYF. In DNA form, the CDR3 reads TGTGCCAGCAGCTCGACAGGGTTTACAGATACGCAGTATTTT.

This clonotype showed up just a few times. V usage is TRBV29-1 and J usage is TRBJ2-7, with D tentatively TRBD2 (6 bases). From germline, CDR1 is SQVTM and CDR2 ANQGSEA. The V gene lost 5 bases and the J gene lost 1 base, with 18 bases spanning the gap. CDR3 size: 15 residues. DNA of the CDR3: TGCAGCGTTAAAAGTGGGTTAGCGGAATCCTACGAGCAGTACTTC. Encoded protein: CSVKSGLAESYEQYF.

This clonotype was observed at least ten times. V and J are TRBV7-9 and TRBJ1-2; 8 bases align to TRBD1. The CDR3 has 14 residues. The germline CDR1 and CDR2 sequences are SEHNR and FQNEAQ (reference sequence). Unmatched junction bases numbered 3, after V lost 4 bases and J lost 2 bases. CDR3 bases: TGTGCCAGCAGCTCTGGGACAGGAAACTATGGCTACACCTTC. It encodes CASSSGTGNYGYTF. The entire variable domain, with the rest obtained from reference TRBV7-9 and TRBJ1-2, is as follows: DTGVSQNPRHKITKRGQNVTFRCDPISEHNRLYWYRQTLGQGPEFLTYFQNEAQLEKSRLLSDRFSAERPKGSFSTLEIQRTEQGDSAMYLCASSSGTGNYGYTFGSGTRLTVV.